A selection of T cell receptor beta chains follows, all from one sample in a study of technical replicates of blood from a few donors. Sequencing used immunoSEQ multiplex PCR; TCRdb keeps in-frame clones, though not all of them. The sample has 91,000 or so clones, over 85% seen once; the top ten hold about 0.3%. The sequencing sample was made of T cells isolated from PBMCs. The receptor set was obtained from a human donor in good health. CDR3s include the opening cysteine and the closing phenylalanine or tryptophan. Fields, in order: clone size, D gene, V gene, J gene, CDR3 protein, CDR3 DNA. The D gene is left open where the match is weak. Clone size appears in some rows only: once, few, many, or a class for an expanded clone.

size: NA
D: TRBD2
V: TRBV11-2
J: TRBJ2-7
CDR3: CASRLAGGKYEQYF
DNA: TGTGCCAGCAGACTAGCGGGAGGAAAATACGAGCAGTACTTC

size: NA
D: TRBD1
V: TRBV7-6
J: TRBJ1-2
CDR3: CASSSGTGVYGYTF
DNA: TGTGCCAGCAGCTCAGGGACAGGGGTCTATGGCTACACCTTC

size: NA
D: NA
V: TRBV4-2
J: TRBJ1-2
CDR3: CASSQATVHGYTF
DNA: TGTGCCAGCAGCCAAGCAACAGTCCATGGCTACACCTTC

size: NA
D: TRBD2
V: TRBV5-1
J: TRBJ2-3
CDR3: CASSKGAGVADTQYF
DNA: TGCGCCAGCAGTAAGGGAGCGGGAGTGGCTGATACGCAGTATTTT

size: once
D: NA
V: TRBV11-3
J: TRBJ2-7
CDR3: CASSLEGHDYEQYF
DNA: TGTGCCAGCAGCTTAGAAGGACACGACTACGAGCAGTACTTC

size: NA
D: TRBD1
V: TRBV5-1
J: TRBJ2-5
CDR3: CASSPGQGRETQYF
DNA: TGCGCCAGCAGCCCGGGACAGGGAAGGGAGACCCAGTACTTC

size: NA
D: NA
V: TRBV10-1
J: TRBJ2-3
CDR3: CARGEGELITDTQYF
DNA: TGCGCCAGGGGGGAGGGGGAGCTGATCACAGATACGCAGTATTTT

size: NA
D: TRBD2
V: TRBV5-6
J: TRBJ2-5
CDR3: CASSLEWRGETQYF
DNA: TGTGCCAGCAGCTTGGAGTGGCGGGGGGAGACCCAGTACTTC

size: NA
D: TRBD1
V: TRBV9
J: TRBJ2-7
CDR3: CASSVGDRFYSSYEQYF
DNA: TGTGCCAGCAGCGTAGGGGACAGGTTCTATAGCTCCTACGAGCAGTACTTC

size: once
D: TRBD1
V: TRBV29-1
J: TRBJ2-7
CDR3: CSVEGGSGGYEQYF
DNA: TGCAGCGTTGAAGGGGGGTCAGGGGGATACGAGCAGTACTTC

size: few
D: NA
V: TRBV6-4
J: TRBJ2-1
CDR3: CASSDEADSYNEQFF
DNA: TGTGCCAGCAGTGACGAGGCGGACTCCTACAATGAGCAGTTCTTC

size: NA
D: NA
V: TRBV6-5
J: TRBJ1-1
CDR3: CASRRKGSGGTEAFF
DNA: TGTGCCAGCAGACGCAAGGGCAGTGGAGGCACTGAAGCTTTCTTT

size: NA
D: NA
V: TRBV28
J: TRBJ2-2
CDR3: CASSIGLWELFF
DNA: TGTGCCAGCAGCATAGGACTGTGGGAGCTGTTTTTT

size: NA
D: NA
V: TRBV27
J: TRBJ1-2
CDR3: CASRENRVSYGYTF
DNA: TGTGCCAGCAGGGAAAACAGGGTTTCCTATGGCTACACCTTC

size: once
D: NA
V: TRBV7-2
J: TRBJ1-5
CDR3: CASSLVGNQPQHF
DNA: TGTGCCAGCAGCTTAGTCGGTAATCAGCCCCAGCATTTT

size: NA
D: TRBD1
V: TRBV6-6
J: TRBJ2-7
CDR3: CASTWDREIYEQYF
DNA: TGTGCCAGCACCTGGGACAGGGAGATCTACGAGCAGTACTTC

size: NA
D: TRBD1
V: TRBV13
J: TRBJ1-5
CDR3: CASSYDREEQPQHF
DNA: TGTGCCAGCAGCTACGACAGGGAAGAACAGCCCCAGCATTTT

size: NA
D: NA
V: TRBV4-1
J: TRBJ1-1
CDR3: CASSQDWTVNTEAFF
DNA: TGCGCCAGCAGCCAAGATTGGACAGTTAACACTGAAGCTTTCTTT

size: once
D: TRBD2
V: TRBV25-1
J: TRBJ2-2
CDR3: CASSAPVGEGRDGELFF
DNA: TGTGCCAGCAGTGCCCCAGTGGGGGAGGGGAGAGACGGGGAGCTGTTTTTT

size: NA
D: TRBD2
V: TRBV5-1
J: TRBJ2-7
CDR3: CASSYSGATYEQYF
DNA: TGCGCCAGCAGTTATAGCGGGGCTACCTACGAGCAGTACTTC

size: NA
D: TRBD2
V: TRBV15
J: TRBJ2-5
CDR3: CATRGGGEWETQYF
DNA: TGTGCCACCAGAGGTGGGGGGGAGTGGGAGACCCAGTACTTC

size: NA
D: TRBD2
V: TRBV23-1
J: TRBJ2-1
CDR3: CASSPEGAGLFEQFF
DNA: TGCGCCAGCAGTCCCGAAGGTGCGGGACTATTTGAGCAGTTCTTC

size: once
D: NA
V: TRBV28
J: TRBJ1-4
CDR3: CASSSRGGANEKLFF
DNA: TGTGCCAGCAGTAGCCGGGGGGGTGCTAATGAAAAACTGTTTTTT

size: NA
D: TRBD2
V: TRBV4-2
J: TRBJ2-5
CDR3: CASSQDPLAALAETQYF
DNA: TGTGCCAGCAGCCAAGATCCACTAGCGGCCCTCGCCGAGACCCAGTACTTC

size: NA
D: TRBD2
V: TRBV16
J: TRBJ2-7
CDR3: CASSQSFAGGYWYEQYF
DNA: TGTGCCAGCAGCCAATCCTTCGCGGGGGGCTATTGGTACGAGCAGTACTTC

size: NA
D: NA
V: TRBV7-2
J: TRBJ2-5
CDR3: CASSLSWQTQYF
DNA: TGTGCCAGCAGCTTAAGTTGGCAGACCCAGTACTTC

size: medium-sized
D: NA
V: TRBV14
J: TRBJ1-1
CDR3: CASSQTMGKSGPTEAFF
DNA: TGTGCCAGCAGCCAAACGATGGGGAAGAGCGGACCAACTGAAGCTTTCTTT

size: NA
D: TRBD1
V: TRBV5-5
J: TRBJ1-5
CDR3: CASSLLGGTQPQHF
DNA: TGTGCCAGCAGTTTGCTAGGGGGCACTCAGCCCCAGCATTTT

size: NA
D: NA
V: TRBV27
J: TRBJ1-4
CDR3: CASSLFWQGNEKLFF
DNA: TGTGCCAGCAGTTTATTTTGGCAGGGGAATGAAAAACTGTTTTTT

size: NA
D: NA
V: TRBV30
J: TRBJ1-1
CDR3: CAWSYSLTNTEAFF
DNA: TGTGCCTGGAGTTACAGTTTAACGAACACTGAAGCTTTCTTT

size: NA
D: TRBD1
V: TRBV7-9
J: TRBJ1-2
CDR3: CASMTGGDYGYTF
DNA: TGTGCCAGCATGACAGGGGGCGACTATGGCTACACCTTC

size: NA
D: TRBD1
V: TRBV6-1
J: TRBJ2-1
CDR3: CASRKDRGRINEQFF
DNA: TGTGCCAGCAGGAAGGACAGGGGGCGAATCAATGAGCAGTTCTTC

size: NA
D: NA
V: TRBV4-1
J: TRBJ2-3
CDR3: CASSQDFTGRWTDTQYF
DNA: TGCGCCAGCAGCCAAGATTTTACGGGAAGGTGGACAGATACGCAGTATTTT

size: once
D: TRBD1
V: TRBV30
J: TRBJ1-5
CDR3: CAWGPGGSQPQHF
DNA: TGTGCCTGGGGTCCAGGGGGATCTCAGCCCCAGCATTTT

size: NA
D: NA
V: TRBV5-6
J: TRBJ1-1
CDR3: CASSSFRGAQNTEAFF
DNA: TGTGCCAGCAGCTCCTTTCGGGGGGCGCAGAACACTGAAGCTTTCTTT

size: NA
D: NA
V: TRBV25-1
J: TRBJ2-7
CDR3: CASSEQPIGLGRYEQYF
DNA: TGTGCCAGCAGTGAACAACCTATCGGACTTGGACGATACGAGCAGTACTTC

size: NA
D: TRBD2
V: TRBV14
J: TRBJ2-4
CDR3: CASSPVGGSRNIQYF
DNA: TGTGCCAGCAGCCCAGTTGGCGGGAGTCGAAACATTCAGTACTTC

size: NA
D: TRBD1
V: TRBV5-6
J: TRBJ1-2
CDR3: CASSTRRGRLDGYTF
DNA: TGTGCCAGCAGCACACGAAGGGGGCGCTTGGATGGCTACACCTTC

size: NA
D: NA
V: TRBV21-1
J: TRBJ1-1
CDR3: CARPTTPSNTEAFF
DNA: TGTGCCAGACCGACGACACCTTCGAACACTGAAGCTTTCTTT

size: NA
D: TRBD1
V: TRBV4-2
J: TRBJ1-2
CDR3: CASSQAGQGAWGYTF
DNA: TGTGCCAGCAGCCAAGCTGGACAGGGGGCCTGGGGCTACACCTTC

size: NA
D: NA
V: TRBV4-2
J: TRBJ1-2
CDR3: CASSLDTRNYGYTF
DNA: TGTGCCAGCAGCCTTGACACGAGAAACTATGGCTACACCTTC

size: NA
D: NA
V: TRBV7-2
J: TRBJ1-1
CDR3: CASSLDGWYTEAFF
DNA: TGTGCCAGCAGCTTAGATGGCTGGTACACTGAAGCTTTCTTT